The T cell receptor beta chain described here comes from a study of identical twins. Overall study findings and caveats: Modeled out-of-frame TCR alpha sharing in monozygotic twins fell below observed levels. There were fewer insertions in abundant cord blood beta clonotypes, but memory repertoires showed no such pattern.

The J segment lost 6 bases and the V segment lost 7 bases, leaving 9 bases of the junction unmatched. The CDR3 is 14 residues long. CDR1 is DFQATT, CDR2 SNEGSKA, per germline (reference sequence). TCRdb reanalysed the 5' RACE reads using MiXCR and keeps one entry per CDR3 protein. The data show 600,000 to 800,000 distinct CDR3 sequences, 20% to 25% seen once. Concerning this clonotype itself: The antigen remains undetermined.

A further study also used this sample, focusing on T cells expressing NK-cell markers. That report adds: Among eight sequenced donors, seven carried HCMV seropositivity while one was seronegative. Restriction of the sorted population to alpha-beta TCR T cells was achieved in several experiments with an anti-gamma-delta TCR antibody.

Material: PBMCs. This TCR was sampled from a woman under 30 in good health. The chain recombines TRBV20-1 with TRBJ2-3; 11 nucleotides agree with TRBD2. Here the CDR3 reads CSGRLAGGKDTQYF. In DNA form, the CDR3 reads TGCAGTGGAAGGCTAGCGGGAGGAAAGGATACGCAGTATTTT.